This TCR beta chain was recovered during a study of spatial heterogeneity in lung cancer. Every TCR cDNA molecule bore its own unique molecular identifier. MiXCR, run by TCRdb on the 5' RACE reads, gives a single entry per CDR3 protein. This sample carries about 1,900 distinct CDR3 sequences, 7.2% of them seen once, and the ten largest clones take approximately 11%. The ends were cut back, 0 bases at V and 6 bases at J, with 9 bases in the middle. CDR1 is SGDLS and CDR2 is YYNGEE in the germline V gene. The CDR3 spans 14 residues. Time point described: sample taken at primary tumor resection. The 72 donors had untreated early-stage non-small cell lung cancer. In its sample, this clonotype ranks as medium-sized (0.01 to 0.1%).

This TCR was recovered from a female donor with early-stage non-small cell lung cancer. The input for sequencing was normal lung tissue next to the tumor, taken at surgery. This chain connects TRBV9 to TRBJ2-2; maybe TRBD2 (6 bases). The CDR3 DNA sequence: TGTGCCAGCAGCGTAGAAGCGGGCCCCGGGGAGCTGTTTTTT. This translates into CASSVEAGPGELFF.